The T cell receptor beta chain under discussion was sequenced for a study of blood T cells in healthy people across ages. Findings and caveats of the study: PBMC samples, being unsorted, prevented any conclusive comparison of naive and antigen-experienced cells.

Then a second PCR, running roughly 7 to 12 cycles, was carried out with a sample-barcoded 5' primer and a J-beta primer mix. MiXCR, applied by TCRdb to the 5' RACE reads, yields one record per CDR3 protein. The sample lists some 710,000 distinct CDR3 sequences; about 47% were seen once. Comment on this clonotype: As yet, its antigen is unknown.

With 3 bases clipped from V and 6 bases from J, the junction kept 4 bases outside the gene matches. Germline V gene sequence: CDR1 LGHNA, CDR2 YNFKEQ. The CDR3 is 16 residues long. The receptor comes from a man older than 75 in good health. The chain uses TRBV4-2 and TRBJ2-1; TRBD2 aligns across 14 bases. Material for sequencing was blood. CDR3 sequence reads: CASSHRLAGGPNEQFF. The CDR3, as DNA: TGTGCCAGCAGCCATCGACTAGCGGGAGGGCCCAATGAGCAGTTCTTC.